This is a list of T cell receptor beta chains from one sample in a study of blood T cell repertoires in COVID-19. TCRdb's table, derived via immunoSEQ multiplex PCR, lists solely in-frame clones and lacks some. In the table there are about 81,000 clones, approximately 78% of which are singletons. The sequenced material came from peripheral blood. The receptor set was obtained from a human donor in a cohort sampled during active COVID-19. The CDR3 runs from the conserved cysteine through the conserved F or W. The order of the fields is J gene, V gene, CDR3 protein.

TRBJ2-7	TRBV9	CASSIRDRGYEQYF
TRBJ2-7	TRBV7-2	CASSLQRPGTSGGYEQYF
TRBJ2-3	TRBV7-9	CASSPRRWGQESTDTQYF
TRBJ1-1	TRBV18	CASSLDRLNTEAFF
TRBJ1-2	TRBV19	CASSIGYEDIYGYTF
TRBJ2-7	TRBV6-1	CASSEVSSGVKQYF
TRBJ1-6	TRBV5-1	CASSLGEASPLHF
TRBJ2-3	TRBV7-8	CASSLVRLAATDTQYF
TRBJ2-3	TRBV7-2	CASSFTSGGGSDTQYF
TRBJ1-2	TRBV19	CASSIGALGGYTF
TRBJ2-7	TRBV5-6	CASSLAGTGRYEQYF
TRBJ2-7	TRBV5-1	CASSLWWRGPYEQYF
TRBJ2-1	TRBV5-1	CASSLGSGGIGEQFF
TRBJ2-7	TRBV4-2	CASSQEGGGYYEQYF
TRBJ2-7	TRBV4-2	CASSQEGGMVSYEQYF
TRBJ1-4	TRBV30	CAWSGSRDEKLFF
TRBJ2-5	TRBV5-1	CASSLEAQGTETQYF
TRBJ1-5	TRBV25-1	CASRGTGGNQPQHF
TRBJ1-1	TRBV19	CASTRQGNTEAFF
TRBJ1-1	TRBV6-6	CASSYPGGTEAFF
TRBJ2-7	TRBV3-1/TRBV3-2	CASSQITGTGSYEQYF
TRBJ1-2	TRBV5-6	CASSFGQSPYGYTF
TRBJ2-7	TRBV7-2	CASSLAGQGPYGQYF
TRBJ2-7	TRBV9	CASSVDTSGGAYEQYF
TRBJ1-1	TRBV29-1	CSVGWGGTEAFF
TRBJ1-2	TRBV10-3	CAISLDLTTAYGYTF
TRBJ1-1	TRBV7-3	CASSRGRIGLNTEAFF